The TCR beta chain described here comes from a study of Ad26.COV2.S vaccination and SARS-CoV-2 variants (dated by TCRdb to about 2021). About the investigation overall: Vaccine-arm donors came from COV1001, a multicentre, randomized, double-blind, placebo-controlled phase I-IIa trial of Ad26.COV2.S in healthy adults. Investigators did not know the trial group allocation while performing experiments and assessing outcomes. Sequencing of the TCRbeta repertoire served to evaluate the specificity and breadth of SARS-CoV-2-reactive T cell receptors following Ad26.COV2.S vaccination. The TCR-sequenced set comprised about 30 samples: 19 Ad26.COV2.S vaccine recipients, 5 placebo recipients and 8 SARS-CoV-2 convalescent individuals. Ad26.COV2.S was administered intramuscularly at 5 x 10^10 or 1 x 10^11 viral particles, either as a single shot or as two shots given 56 days apart. Trial participants were randomized into five groups of five, in which low-dose or high-dose Ad26.COV2.S was given once or twice, or placebo was given on both occasions. Study-wide findings and limitations: Spike-specific TCR breadth was higher in Ad26.COV2.S recipients than in placebo recipients (P = 0.0014). Vaccine and placebo recipients had comparable non-spike TCR breadth, which fits with the vaccine containing only spike. The study was not powered for comparison of responses between vaccine doses or regimens. According to the authors, total T cell responses may have been underestimated by the TCR breadth and depth analyses. After vaccination, spike-specific CD8+ and CD4+ T cell responses were reported to show substantial breadth.

In light of the paper, this sample's treatment or condition label describes: around 19 received Ad26.COV2.S at low or high dose, single or two shots; roughly five received placebo; per-sample allocation not given. For vaccine and placebo recipients, the sequenced repertoires came from samples collected on day 63 after the first injection. Cohort 1b enrolled 20 to 30 adults aged 18-55 years at a single site in Boston, USA, between 29 July and 7 August 2020. Ad26.COV2.S consisted of a replication-incompetent adenovirus type 26 vector by which a prefusion-stabilized SARS-CoV-2 spike protein from the original Wuhan strain was expressed. The immunoSEQ Assay was used to sequence TCRbeta CDR3 regions. After extraction, genomic DNA underwent amplification by bias-controlled multiplex PCR, followed by high-throughput sequencing. Per the source publication's procedure: To quantify the absolute abundance of every unique TCRbeta CDR3 region, sequences were collapsed and filtered. T cell fraction was estimated by normalizing TCRbeta template counts to usable DNA, with usable DNA measured through amplification of reference genes found in all nucleated cells. Repertoire TCRs were annotated as SARS-CoV-2-specific by exact matching of V gene, CDR3 amino acid sequence and J gene to a known reactive TCR set. The reference SARS-CoV-2 TCR set came from MIRA and was filtered for enrichment in COVID-19-positive ImmuneCODE repertoires, removing public or cross-reactive TCRs. Drawing on the MIRA antigens, annotated TCRs were analysed further at the level of specific ORF or position within ORF. Breadth was defined as annotated unique rearrangements over total unique productive rearrangements; depth was the summed frequency of those rearrangements. Two-sided Wilcoxon rank-sum tests were applied when comparing TCR breadth between groups. The table was pulled from immuneACCESS by TCRdb, which kept in-frame rearrangements only. Such tables lose some clones; where checked, under half of the loss comes from unresolved V genes, and the rest has no known cause. D and trimming come from the DNA, and the V and J calls and clone size come from that table. Counted in this sample were some 250,000 clones; roughly 90% of them appeared once. In total, the top ten clones hold around 10% of the sample.

From V the trimming removes 6 bases and from J it removes 6 bases, while the gene matches leave 7 bases of the junction unaccounted for. The CDR3, cysteine through phenylalanine, is 13 amino acids long. The CDR3 DNA has 39 bases and is translated from base 1. On this clone: What antigen it recognizes has not been identified. No per-base quality is available; no much larger clone lies one base away.

This TCR was recovered from a person between 18 and 65 years old who received the Ad26.COV2.S COVID-19 vaccine or a placebo. The sample was peripheral blood, taken in a trial of Ad26.COV2.S vaccine versus placebo. The rearranged segments are TRBV12-3 or TRBV12-4 and TRBJ2-7, and 8 bases in between align with TRBD2. The CDR3 region reads CASRPGLVAEQYF. The bases are TGTGCCAGCAGGCCGGGACTAGTAGCCGAGCAGTACTTC.